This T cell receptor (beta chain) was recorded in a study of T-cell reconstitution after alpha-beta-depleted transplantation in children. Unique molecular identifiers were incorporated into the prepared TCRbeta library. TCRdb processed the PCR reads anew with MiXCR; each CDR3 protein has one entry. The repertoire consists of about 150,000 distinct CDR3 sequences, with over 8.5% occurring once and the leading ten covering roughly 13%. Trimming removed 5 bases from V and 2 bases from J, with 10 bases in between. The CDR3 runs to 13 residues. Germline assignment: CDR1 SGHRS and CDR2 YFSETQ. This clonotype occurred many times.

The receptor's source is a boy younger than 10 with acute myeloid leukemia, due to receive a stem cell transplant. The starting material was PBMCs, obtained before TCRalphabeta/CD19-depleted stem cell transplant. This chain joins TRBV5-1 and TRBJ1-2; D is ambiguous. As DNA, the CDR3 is TGCGCCAGCAGAGAGAGCAGGAACTATGGCTACACCTTC. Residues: CASRESRNYGYTF.